The 24 T cell receptor beta chains given below trace back to one sample, sequenced in a study of OX40 agonist ivuxolimab in advanced cancers. The library was obtained by the immunoSEQ multiplex PCR assay. In its TCRdb copy, this immuneACCESS table keeps in-frame sequences only and misses some clones. Where compared with another copy, unresolved V genes explain less than half of these, and the others have no known cause. The sample records 80,000 or so clones, roughly 88% of which are singletons. 1.5% to 2% of the sample is in the top ten clones. The sample consisted of CD4+ or CD8+ T cells sorted from blood, taken in a trial of the OX40 agonist ivuxolimab. The receptor source for this set is an adult with an advanced solid tumor such as melanoma, head and neck, liver or kidney cancer.

The gene calls are TRBV29-1 and TRBJ1-1, with TRBD1 as a possible D gene (5 bases). Trimming removed 6 bases at V and 2 bases at J, with 13 bases between. Germline CDR1 and CDR2: SQVTM and ANQGSEA. The CDR3 has 13 residues. CDR3 nucleotides: TGCAGCGTACAGAGAGGGGAAAACACTGAAGCTTTCTTT. This gives the protein CSVQRGENTEAFF. Full variable domain (remainder filled in from reference TRBV29-1 and TRBJ1-1): SAVISQKPSRDICQRGTSLTIQCQVDSQVTMMFWYRQQPGQSLTLIATANQGSEATYESGFVIDKFPISRPNLTFSTLTVSNMSPEDSSIYLCSVQRGENTEAFFGQGTRLTVV.

This chain's CDR3 is CASSQGEGANEKLFF. CDR3 in DNA: TGCGCCAGCAGCCAGGGAGAAGGGGCTAATGAAAAACTGTTTTTT. The chain joins TRBV4-1 to TRBJ1-4; D is possibly TRBD1 (5 bases). This CDR3 contains 15 residues. Germline values: CDR1 MGHRA, CDR2 YSYEKL. Deletions cut 3 bases from V and 3 bases from J, with 11 bases between.

The chain is built from TRBV19 and TRBJ1-1; 7 nucleotides agree with TRBD1. The germline CDR1 and CDR2 sequences are LNHDA and SQIVND (reference sequence). V shed 5 bases and J 5 bases; nucleotides not matched to a gene: 17. The CDR3 is 17 amino acids. The CDR3 spells CASSPATGRLMGTEAFF. The CDR3 region has the DNA TGTGCCAGTAGTCCAGCGACAGGGAGGCTTATGGGTACTGAAGCTTTCTTT. The full variable domain, completed using reference TRBV19 and TRBJ1-1, is DGGITQSPKYLFRKEGQNVTLSCEQNLNHDAMYWYRQDPGQGLRLIYYSQIVNDFQKGDIAEGYSVSREKKESFPLTVTSAQKNPTAFYLCASSPATGRLMGTEAFFGQGTRLTVV.

The genes are TRBV7-9 and TRBJ2-5; D might be TRBD2 (5 bases). V was clipped by 5 bases and J by 5 bases, with 12 bases between them. Looked up from germline, CDR1 is SEHNR and CDR2 is FQNEAQ (reference sequence). This CDR3 spans 13 amino acids. The CDR3: CASSPSSHETQYF. The CDR3 DNA follows: TGTGCCAGCAGCCCCTCTAGCCACGAGACCCAGTACTTC.

The V call is TRBV11-3, the J call TRBJ2-4; a possible D gene is TRBD2 (5 bases). V lost 2 bases and J 0 bases, leaving 11 bases between the germline ends. Germline V lookup: CDR1 SGHNT, CDR2 YENEEA. The CDR3 totals 16 residues. DNA for the CDR3: TGTGCCAGCAGCTTACGAGGGTCCCTAGCCAAAAACATTCAGTACTTC. Protein: CASSLRGSLAKNIQYF.

A single count supports this clone. The chain employs TRBV18 and TRBJ2-7, with TRBD2 identical over 11 bases. This CDR3 contains 18 residues. After removal of 4 bases from V and 3 bases from J, the junction contained 14 bases not matched to a gene. Germline CDR1 reads KGHSH; CDR2 reads LQKENI. In nucleotides, the CDR3 is TGTGCCAGCTCACACTCGACCCCCGGGACTAGCGGCCGCTACGAGCAGTACTTC. Its translation is CASSHSTPGTSGRYEQYF.

V is TRBV27 and J is TRBJ2-1, with a possible D match to TRBD2 (5 bases). This CDR3 has 15 amino acids. Trimming took off 3 bases at V and 3 bases at J, with 12 bases between the two ends. Per the germline V gene, CDR1 is MNHEY and CDR2 is SMNVEV (reference sequence). This CDR3 reads CASSLIPTSYNEQFF. The CDR3 DNA is TGTGCCAGCAGTTTGATCCCCACTAGCTACAATGAGCAGTTCTTC.

V and J are TRBV7-9 and TRBJ2-4; 10 positions agree with TRBD1. V was pared by 5 bases and J by 7 bases, with 8 bases of the junction left unmatched. The V gene's germline CDR1 is SEHNR and CDR2 FQNEAQ (reference sequence). This CDR3 region has 15 residues. The CDR3 DNA reads TGTGCCAGCAGCCGGACAGGGGGTGGTGCGAACATTCAGTACTTC. This gives the protein CASSRTGGGANIQYF.

This clone appeared once. V is TRBV28 and J is TRBJ2-7; weak D call: TRBD1 (6 bases). The CDR3 contains 15 residues. V was cut by 7 bases and J by 3 bases, with 19 bases left in between. Germline-derived CDR1 and CDR2 are MDHEN and SYDVKM. The CDR3 sequence: CASTSNQGRRYEQYF. For the CDR3, the DNA is TGTGCCAGCACCTCCAACCAGGGGCGTCGCTACGAGCAGTACTTC.

The rearrangement links TRBV28 to TRBJ2-7, with D possibly TRBD2 on 5 matching bases. Trimming took off 5 bases at V and 3 bases at J, with 20 bases between the two ends. The germline gives CDR1 MDHEN, CDR2 SYDVKM. The CDR3 extends over 16 amino acids. CDR3 sequence (DNA): TGTGCCAGCAGTCCCCTAGGAAGGAACGGGAACTACGAGCAGTACTTC. Protein sequence: CASSPLGRNGNYEQYF.

V is TRBV9 and J is TRBJ2-3; 15 positions match TRBD2. The CDR3 sequence is 18 residues long. The germline gives CDR1 SGDLS, CDR2 YYNGEE. V was clipped by 1 base and J by 1 base; unmatched bases: 4. The CDR3 sequence is CASSVSGLAGGGTDTQYF. Written as DNA, the CDR3 is TGTGCCAGCAGCGTATCGGGACTAGCGGGGGGTGGCACAGATACGCAGTATTTT.

The rearrangement links TRBV11-3 to TRBJ1-2, with D uncertain. Trimming took off 5 bases at V and 7 bases at J, with 14 bases between the two ends. The CDR3 sequence is 13 residues long. Germline loops: CDR1 SGHNT, CDR2 YENEEA. CDR3 amino acids: CASSPRRSSGYTF. The CDR3 coding sequence is TGTGCCAGCAGCCCGAGGCGATCGAGTGGCTACACCTTC.

The chain joins TRBV11-3 to TRBJ1-1; no clear D gene. Trimming pared 1 base from V and 3 bases from J, leaving 12 bases between. The V gene's germline CDR1 is SGHNT and CDR2 YENEEA. The CDR3 sequence is 15 residues long. The CDR3 sequence is CASSLARPRDTEAFF. Written as DNA, the CDR3 is TGTGCCAGCAGCTTAGCGCGGCCGAGAGACACTGAAGCTTTCTTT.

This clone occurred a few times. The chain couples TRBV2 to TRBJ2-7; D possibly uses TRBD1 or TRBD2 (5 bases each). Between the trimmed V and J ends, which lost 11 bases and 2 bases, there was a span of 13 bases. Germline CDR1 SNHLY, CDR2 FYNNEI. The CDR3 loop spans 12 amino acids. CDR3 sequence reads: CAGEGLTYEQYF. The DNA of the CDR3 is TGTGCCGGCGAGGGGCTTACCTACGAGCAGTACTTC. Full variable domain (outside the CDR3, taken from reference TRBV2 and TRBJ2-7): EPEVTQTPSHQVTQMGQEVILRCVPISNHLYFYWYRQILGQKVEFLVSFYNNEISEKSEIFDDQFSVERPDGSNFTLKIRSTKLEDSAMYFCAGEGLTYEQYFGPGTRLTVT.

This clone was seen a single time. The chain recombines TRBV27 with TRBJ2-3; TRBD2 might be the D (7 bases). V was pared by 2 bases and J by 2 bases, with 17 bases between. The CDR3 totals 17 residues. Germline lookup yields CDR1 MNHEY and CDR2 SMNVEV (reference sequence). The CDR3 DNA reads TGTGCCAGCAGTTTAGTATTCGGGGGGCTTACCACAGATACGCAGTATTTT. It codes for CASSLVFGGLTTDTQYF.

The CDR3 protein is CASSLEQGGTGELFF. The CDR3 nucleotides are TGCGCCAGCAGCTTGGAACAGGGTGGAACCGGGGAGCTGTTTTTT. The chain carries TRBV5-1 and TRBJ2-2, with D perhaps matching TRBD1 (6 bases). Germline CDR1 is SGHRS and CDR2 is YFSETQ. V was cut by 0 bases and J by 5 bases, with 11 bases left in between. The CDR3 loop spans 15 amino acids.

J is TRBJ2-1 and V is TRBV4-2; D gene unclear. This CDR3 spans 13 amino acids. V dropped 0 bases and J dropped 7 bases, with 7 bases sitting between them. Germline CDR1 is LGHNA and CDR2 is YNFKEQ. CDR3 sequence reads: CASSQDGRNEQFF. Written as DNA, the CDR3 is TGTGCCAGCAGCCAAGACGGACGGAATGAGCAGTTCTTC.

The chain is built from TRBV7-8 and TRBJ1-1; no reliable D call. This CDR3 is 14 amino acids long. V lost 7 bases and J 1 base, leaving 13 bases between the germline ends. CDR1 is SGHVS and CDR2 is FQNEAQ in the germline V gene. The CDR3, as DNA: TGTGCCAGCACCTCCCAGACAACGAACACTGAAGCTTTCTTT. Residues: CASTSQTTNTEAFF. Full variable domain (missing parts from reference TRBV7-8 and TRBJ1-1): GAGVSQSPRYKVAKRGQDVALRCDPISGHVSLFWYQQALGQGPEFLTYFQNEAQLDKSGLPSDRFFAERPEGSVSTLKIQRTQQEDSAVYLCASTSQTTNTEAFFGQGTRLTVV.

The J gene is TRBJ2-5, the V gene TRBV18, with 8 bases lining up with TRBD2. The germline V gene has CDR1 KGHSH and CDR2 LQKENI. V gave up 4 bases and J gave up 4 bases; unmatched junction bases: 14. CDR3 length equals 17 residues. CDR3 bases: TGTGCCAGCTCACGTGTGGTTAGCGGGGAGGTCGGAGAGACCCAGTACTTC. Protein product: CASSRVVSGEVGETQYF.

This chain connects TRBV5-6 to TRBJ2-5, with unresolved D. CDR1 SGHDT and CDR2 YYEEEE come from the germline V gene. V was clipped by 4 bases and J by 5 bases, with 15 bases between them. This CDR3 is 14 amino acids long. The CDR3 DNA sequence: TGTGCCAGCAGCCGCTTCGCCGCGCGGGAGACCCAGTACTTC. It is translated as CASSRFAARETQYF.

A note on this clone: The same CDR3 arises from other DNA sequences in this sample as well. The V call is TRBV4-2, the J call TRBJ2-2, with 7 nucleotides matching TRBD2. Germline V gene sequence: CDR1 LGHNA, CDR2 YNFKEQ. The CDR3 spans 16 residues. The V and J ends lost 1 base and 0 bases, in that order; junction bases with no gene match: 2. The CDR3 nucleotides are TGTGCCAGCAGCCAAGGGCTAGCGGCGAACACCGGGGAGCTGTTTTTT. It codes for CASSQGLAANTGELFF.

The V and J genes are TRBV9 and TRBJ2-3, with 8 bases aligning to TRBD1. The CDR3 covers 15 residues. Germline-derived CDR1 and CDR2 are SGDLS and YYNGEE. J lost 2 bases, V lost 0 bases, and 2 bases had no gene match. CDR3 protein: CASSVGTGSTDTQYF. The CDR3 region has the DNA TGTGCCAGCAGCGTAGGGACAGGGTCCACAGATACGCAGTATTTT.

The CDR3 bases are TGTGCCAGCAGTGGCGCCATGGGGGACATTCAGTACTTC. Translation gives CASSGAMGDIQYF. The rearrangement links TRBV28 to TRBJ2-4; the D gene could be TRBD1 or TRBD2 (5 bases each). Trimming cost V 5 bases and J 8 bases, with 13 bases left between them. Germline V gene data show CDR1 as MDHEN and CDR2 as SYDVKM. The CDR3 contains 13 residues. The full variable domain, completed using reference TRBV28 and TRBJ2-4, is DVKVTQSSRYLVKRTGEKVFLECVQDMDHENMFWYRQDPGLGLRLIYFSYDVKMKEKGDIPEGYSVSREKKERFSLILESASTNQTSMYLCASSGAMGDIQYFGAGTRLSVL.

V usage is TRBV7-2 and J usage is TRBJ1-3; no definite D call. The germline CDR1 and CDR2 sequences are SGHTA and FQGNSA. The length of the CDR3 is 15 residues. V dropped 2 bases and J dropped 0 bases, with 8 bases sitting between them. The CDR3 reads CASSLSGSSGNTIYF. Here the CDR3 DNA reads TGTGCCAGCAGCTTAAGCGGAAGCTCTGGAAACACCATATATTTT.